This TCR beta chain stems from a study of blood T cell repertoires in COVID-19. Study context: Donors in the United States, Italy and Spain gave samples during acute or convalescent COVID-19.

Relative to its sample, this clone is medium-sized. Only in-frame clones appear in the TCRdb table, and some are missing; sequencing was by immunoSEQ multiplex PCR. The sample yields fewer than 130,000 clones, under 75% seen once. Deletions cut 0 bases from V and 8 bases from J, with 10 bases between. This CDR3 has 13 residues. Germline V lookup: CDR1 MNHEY, CDR2 SMNVEV (reference sequence). This chain joins TRBV27 and TRBJ1-2; D call uncertain. Sequencing input: peripheral blood. The clonotype was recovered from a man aged 80 or over with acute or convalescent COVID-19. CDR3 in amino acids: CASSLSGYGGYTF. In DNA form, the CDR3 reads TGTGCCAGCAGTTTATCCGGGTACGGGGGCTACACCTTC.